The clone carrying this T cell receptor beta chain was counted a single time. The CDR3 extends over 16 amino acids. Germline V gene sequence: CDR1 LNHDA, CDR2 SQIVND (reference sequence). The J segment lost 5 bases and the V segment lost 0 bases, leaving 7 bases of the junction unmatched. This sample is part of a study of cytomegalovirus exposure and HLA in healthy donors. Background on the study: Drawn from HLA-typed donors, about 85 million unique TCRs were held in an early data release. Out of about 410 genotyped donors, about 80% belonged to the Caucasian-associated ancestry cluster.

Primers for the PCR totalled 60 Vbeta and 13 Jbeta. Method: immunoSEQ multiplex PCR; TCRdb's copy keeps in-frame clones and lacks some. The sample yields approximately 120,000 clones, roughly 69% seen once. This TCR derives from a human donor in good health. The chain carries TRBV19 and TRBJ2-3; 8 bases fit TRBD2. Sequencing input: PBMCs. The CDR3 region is CASSIDSGTRKDTQYF. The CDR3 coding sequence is TGTGCCAGTAGTATAGATTCGGGGACTAGGAAAGATACGCAGTATTTT. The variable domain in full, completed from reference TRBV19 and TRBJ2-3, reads DGGITQSPKYLFRKEGQNVTLSCEQNLNHDAMYWYRQDPGQGLRLIYYSQIVNDFQKGDIAEGYSVSREKKESFPLTVTSAQKNPTAFYLCASSIDSGTRKDTQYFGPGTRLTVL.